This TCR beta chain was recorded in a study of CXCR3-negative and CXCR3-positive naive CD8 T cells. The study's findings and limits: Similar TRBV-TRBJ usage characterized naive CXCR3-negative and CXCR3-positive cells; memory cells differed. Naive subsets displayed similar surface CD5, and TCR strength was inferred from TRB CDR3 properties.

CDR3 length equals 15 residues. In germline, CDR1 is PRHDT, CDR2 FYEKMQ (reference sequence). Each CD8+ T cell subset was flow-sorted in triplicate. Every sort contained 300,000 cells. On this clonotype itself: Antigen specificity is unknown.

With UMI labels, 5' RACE was used to prepare the TRB cDNA libraries. Each CDR3 protein gets one entry in TCRdb, which reprocessed the 5' RACE reads and gives no DNA. The table for this sample gives under 65,000 distinct CDR3 sequences. Material: memory CD8+ T cells from blood. This sequence was found in a human donor in good health. Some clones in this sample may be carry-over from other donors' samples. The J gene is TRBJ2-7, the V gene TRBV13; as DNA is missing, the TRBD1 call by TCRdb cannot be tested. CDR3 sequence: CASSLSPGTPDEQYF. The full variable domain, rest sourced from reference TRBV13 and TRBJ2-7, is AAGVIQSPRHLIKEKRETATLKCYPIPRHDTVYWYQQGPGQDPQFLISFYEKMQSDKGSIPDRFSAQQFSDYHSELNMSSLELGDSALYFCASSLSPGTPDEQYFGPGTRLTVT.